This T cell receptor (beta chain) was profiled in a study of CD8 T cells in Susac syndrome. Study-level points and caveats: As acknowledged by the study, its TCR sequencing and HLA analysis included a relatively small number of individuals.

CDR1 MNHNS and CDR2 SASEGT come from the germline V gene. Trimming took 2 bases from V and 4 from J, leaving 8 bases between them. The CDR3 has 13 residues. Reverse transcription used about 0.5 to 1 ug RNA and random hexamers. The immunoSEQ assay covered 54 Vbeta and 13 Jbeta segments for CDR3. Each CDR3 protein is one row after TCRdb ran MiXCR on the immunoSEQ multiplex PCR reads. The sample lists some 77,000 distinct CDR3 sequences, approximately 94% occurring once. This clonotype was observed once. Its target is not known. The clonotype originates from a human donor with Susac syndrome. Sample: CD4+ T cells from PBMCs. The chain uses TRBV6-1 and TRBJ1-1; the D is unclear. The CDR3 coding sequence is TGTGCCAGCAGTGAATTTGCCCGCACTGAAGCTTTCTTT. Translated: CASSEFARTEAFF.